In this sample, the clone carrying this T cell receptor (beta chain) turned up many times. What it binds is not known. V lost 2 bases and J 6 bases, leaving 15 bases between the germline ends. Per germline, CDR1 DFQATT and CDR2 SNEGSKA (reference sequence). The CDR3 loop spans 14 amino acids. The sample is drawn from a study of T cells in Graves' hyperthyroidism and ophthalmopathy. Study-wide findings and caveats: A 13 V-J signature model discriminated ophthalmopathy versus stable hyperthyroidism. Most thyroid clonotypes expanded above 0.001 appeared in blood too.

RNA transcripts were the template for amplifying TCR beta CDR3 regions. The TCR CDR3 was amplified in a first-round RT-PCR using the HTBI primer set. TCRdb fed the multiplex PCR reads into MiXCR, producing one record per CDR3 protein. The repertoire holds about 380,000 distinct CDR3 sequences, with 13% as singletons. Exclusion of patients followed from uncontrolled infection, other autoimmune disease, pregnancy or lactation. Each 10 ml fresh peripheral blood draw supplied the PBMCs. The sequencing sample was made of blood. The clonotype originates from a young man with Graves' hyperthyroidism that later progressed to Graves' ophthalmopathy. The chain recombines TRBV20-1 with TRBJ2-3; D perhaps matches TRBD2 (6 bases). The CDR3 DNA sequence: TGCAGTGCTAGATGGCGGGGCACCGGGGATACGCAGTATTTT. Protein sequence: CSARWRGTGDTQYF.